This T cell receptor beta chain was recovered during a study of identical twins. Overall study findings and caveats: For zero-insertion analyses, partial confounding could come from invariant MAIT and iNKT cells.

TCRdb passed the 5' RACE reads through MiXCR, listing each CDR3 protein once. Of some 210,000 distinct CDR3 sequences detected, approximately 16% appear once; the ten largest clones hold 35% to 45%. On this clonotype itself: Its cognate antigen is unknown.

Trimming cost V 4 bases and J 5 bases, with 15 bases left between them. Germline V gene data show CDR1 as LGHDT and CDR2 as YNNKEL (reference sequence). The CDR3 covers 14 residues. These same data were also listed under a study on T cells expressing NK-cell markers. That work contributes: In sorted CD3+CD56+NKG2C+, CD3+CD56+NKG2C- and CD3+CD56-NKG2C+ T cells, TCR beta repertoires were obtained. The leading position in the CD3+CD56-NKG2C+ fraction of four donors also went to these clonotypes.

The sequencing sample was made of CD8+ T cells sorted from blood. The chain employs TRBV3-1 and TRBJ2-7; D remains unclear. The TCR comes from a woman between 18 and 29 years old in good health. CDR3 bases: TGTGCCAGCAGCCCAGAGGAGAGGCGGCACGAGCAGTACTTC. Translated, it gives CASSPEERRHEQYF.